This T cell receptor (beta chain) was profiled in a study of blood T cell repertoires in COVID-19. Whole-study context: The United States, Italy and Spain were the sources of the acute and convalescent COVID-19 samples. Sources were T cells, B-cell-depleted T cells, or PBMCs; the material itself was cDNA or gDNA.

Methods used by the authors: Estimates of nucleated cell counts were drawn from the amplification of reference gene primers. The method was immunoSEQ multiplex PCR; TCRdb's version includes in-frame clones alone and lacks a portion of them. V, J and clone size are those of that table, while D and trimming were read from the DNA. The sample contains roughly 340,000 clones, around 91% of which appear only once. Between the trimmed V and J ends, which lost 5 bases and 4 bases, there was a span of 3 bases. The CDR3 loop spans 11 amino acids. The germline V gene encodes CDR1 LGHNT and CDR2 FRNRAP. The clonotype originates from a woman aged 18-29 years who had recovered from COVID-19. The chain employs TRBV12-5 and TRBJ1-5, with unresolved D. Sequencing was performed on peripheral blood. The CDR3: CASGPNQPQHF. Here the CDR3 DNA reads TGTGCTAGTGGTCCAAATCAGCCCCAGCATTTT.